What follows are 18 T cell receptor beta chains derived from one specimen sequenced in a study of blood T cell repertoires in COVID-19 (dated by TCRdb to 2020 to 2022). Library construction relied on the immunoSEQ multiplex PCR assay. Here the immuneACCESS table is served through TCRdb, limited to in-frame sequences with V and J called. Missing clones are a known gap in these copies; in checked studies unresolved V genes cover under half, and the rest lacks a known reason. The sample has approximately 140,000 clones on record, about 88% of them singletons. About 2.1% of the sample is taken by the ten largest. Material: peripheral blood. The receptor source for this set is a human donor in a cohort sampled during active COVID-19.

The V gene is TRBV7-2, the J gene TRBJ2-2, with 10 positions matching TRBD2. The CDR3 runs 15 residues. Losses at the gene ends were 4 bases for V and 6 bases for J; bases not matched to a gene: 5. CDR1 and CDR2 (germline): SGHTA, FQGNSA. The CDR3 bases are TGTGCCAGCAGCTCTAGCGGGAGTTTCCCCGGGGAGCTGTTTTTT. This sequence encodes CASSSSGSFPGELFF.

The chain combines TRBV5-1 with TRBJ2-5; 15 bases are a match to TRBD2. CDR1 SGHRS and CDR2 YFSETQ come from the germline V gene. This CDR3 has 19 residues. V trimming: 4 bases; J trimming: 5 bases; junction bases outside the gene matches: 15. The CDR3 DNA reads as TGCGCCAGCAGCCGTAAACTCCACGGGACTAGCGGGGGGTGGGAGACCCAGTACTTC. Protein product: CASSRKLHGTSGGWETQYF.

V usage is TRBV27 and J usage is TRBJ2-1; no firm D call. The germline CDR1 and CDR2 sequences are MNHEY and SMNVEV (reference sequence). V was pared by 2 bases and J by 0 bases, with 8 bases between. The CDR3 spans 15 residues. CDR3 loop: CASSLMMSSYNEQFF. In nucleotides, the CDR3 is TGTGCCAGCAGTTTAATGATGAGCTCCTACAATGAGCAGTTCTTC.

The chain joins TRBV4-3 to TRBJ1-4, with D tentatively TRBD1 (6 bases). This CDR3 has 16 residues. Trimming left V 3 bases short and J 3 bases short, with 14 bases between. From germline, CDR1 is LGHNA and CDR2 YSLEER. The CDR3 nucleotides read TGCGCCAGCAGCCAGGGAAACAGGGTAGCTAATGAAAAACTGTTTTTT. Its translation: CASSQGNRVANEKLFF.

The V gene is TRBV4-1, the J gene TRBJ2-7, with 8 bases fitting TRBD2. This CDR3 region has 15 residues. The V and J ends lost 1 base and 2 bases, in that order; junction bases with no gene match: 4. Per the germline V gene, CDR1 is MGHRA and CDR2 is YSYEKL. CDR3 loop: CASSQGTSQTYEQYF. CDR3 DNA: TGCGCCAGCAGCCAAGGGACTAGCCAGACCTACGAGCAGTACTTC.

This clone was seen a few times. The chain links TRBV5-1 to TRBJ2-3; D is possibly TRBD1 (5 bases). The germline gives CDR1 SGHRS, CDR2 YFSETQ. This CDR3 region has 15 residues. The V end lost 4 bases, the J end lost 0 bases, and 12 bases lay between the germline ends. The CDR3 nucleotides read TGCGCCAGCAGCCCTAGGGGCTCTAGCACAGATACGCAGTATTTT. Translated: CASSPRGSSTDTQYF.

In its sample, this clone was seen once. The chain is built from TRBV7-3 and TRBJ1-2; 7 nucleotides match TRBD1. The CDR3 spans 15 residues. The V segment lost 2 bases and the J segment 9 bases; nucleotides outside the gene matches: 12. From germline, CDR1 is SGHTA and CDR2 FQGTGA. CDR3 in DNA: TGTGCCAGCAGCTTAGTAGGGGGCGGGGTTGGGAGCTACACCTTC. Amino acids: CASSLVGGGVGSYTF.

The chain uses TRBV3-1 (or the pseudogene TRBV3-2) and TRBJ2-7; 8 bases fit TRBD1. This CDR3 has 15 residues. After removal of 2 bases from V and 3 bases from J, the junction contained 6 bases not matched to a gene. Germline-derived CDR1 and CDR2 are LGHDT and YNNKEL (reference sequence). In DNA, the CDR3 is TGTGCCAGCAGCCAAACGGCCGGGACAGGCTACGAGCAGTACTTC. It is translated as CASSQTAGTGYEQYF.

CDR3 in DNA: TGTGCCAGCAGTCCCCCAGGAGGGGGCAAGCAGTACTTC. Protein product: CASSPPGGGKQYF. V gene TRBV27 combines with J gene TRBJ2-7; TRBD1 is a possible D gene (7 bases). Trimming left V 5 bases short and J 8 bases short, with 16 bases between. The CDR3 has 13 residues. Germline-derived CDR1 and CDR2 are MNHEY and SMNVEV (reference sequence).

V and J are TRBV10-3 and TRBJ2-7, with TRBD2 identical over 11 bases. The CDR3 extends over 16 amino acids. V dropped 3 bases and J dropped 7; count of bases not matched to a gene: 11. Germline V gives CDR1 ENHRY, CDR2 SYGVKD. Written as DNA, the CDR3 is TGTGCCATCAGTGACTATAGCGGGGGGGTAACTAAAGAGCAGTACTTC. As protein: CAISDYSGGVTKEQYF.

The V gene is TRBV15, the J gene TRBJ1-6; D is unresolved. Germline-derived CDR1 and CDR2 are LNHNV and YYDKDF (reference sequence). Trimming cost V 1 base and J 6 bases, with 13 bases left between them. The CDR3 extends over 16 amino acids. The chain's CDR3 is CATSRGGVVVNSPLHF. CDR3 bases: TGTGCCACCAGCAGAGGAGGAGTAGTAGTTAATTCACCCCTCCACTTT.

The J gene is TRBJ2-1, the V gene TRBV5-5, with TRBD2 matching 12 bases. Germline V gene sequence: CDR1 SGHKS, CDR2 YYEKEE (reference sequence). CDR3 length equals 16 residues. V dropped 0 bases and J dropped 9; count of bases not matched to a gene: 7. CDR3 sequence reads: CASSLGLAGESGEQFF. As DNA, the CDR3 is TGTGCCAGCAGCTTGGGACTAGCGGGAGAGTCGGGTGAGCAGTTCTTC.

The chain joins TRBV4-3 to TRBJ2-5; TRBD2 agrees at 9 bases. The CDR3 covers 20 residues. The germline CDR1 and CDR2 sequences are LGHNA and YSLEER. With 2 bases clipped from V and 5 bases from J, the junction kept 21 bases outside the gene matches. The CDR3 reads CASSQNLPINSGGGLETQYF. The DNA for the CDR3 is TGCGCCAGCAGCCAAAACCTTCCGATAAATAGCGGGGGAGGTTTGGAGACCCAGTACTTC.

The V call is TRBV5-1, the J call TRBJ2-3; TRBD2 aligns across 11 bases. Germline trimming cut 4 bases from V and 0 bases from J; bases unmatched to any gene: 7. The CDR3 has 17 amino acids. Germline V CDR1 and CDR2: SGHRS, YFSETQ. The CDR3 is CASSAGTSGLSTDTQYF. CDR3 DNA sequence: TGCGCCAGCAGCGCCGGGACTAGCGGACTTAGCACAGATACGCAGTATTTT.

The CDR3 region is CASSSHLTGSYEQYF. The CDR3 nucleotides are TGTGCCAGCAGTTCCCATCTGACAGGGTCCTACGAGCAGTACTTC. This rearrangement joins TRBV6-5 to TRBJ2-7; 7 bases map to TRBD1. CDR3 length equals 15 residues. CDR1 MNHEY and CDR2 SVGAGI come from the germline V gene. With 4 bases clipped from V and 1 base from J, the junction kept 7 bases outside the gene matches.

This rearrangement joins TRBV7-8 to TRBJ2-7; 7 bases are a match to TRBD2. V dropped 1 base and J dropped 3; count of bases not matched to a gene: 12. The CDR3 loop spans 17 amino acids. Germline V gene sequence: CDR1 SGHVS, CDR2 FQNEAQ. The chain's CDR3 is CASSLEAYGAGFYEQYF. Here the CDR3 DNA reads TGTGCCAGCAGCTTAGAGGCCTATGGAGCGGGATTCTACGAGCAGTACTTC. The variable domain in full, with the rest retrieved from reference TRBV7-8 and TRBJ2-7, is GAGVSQSPRYKVAKRGQDVALRCDPISGHVSLFWYQQALGQGPEFLTYFQNEAQLDKSGLPSDRFFAERPEGSVSTLKIQRTQQEDSAVYLCASSLEAYGAGFYEQYFGPGTRLTVT.

The chain recombines TRBV5-6 with TRBJ2-1, with D tentatively TRBD2 (6 bases). The germline V and J ends were trimmed by 2 bases and 2 bases, with 11 bases remaining between them. The germline V gene has CDR1 SGHDT and CDR2 YYEEEE. CDR3 length equals 15 residues. In nucleotides, the CDR3 is TGTGCCAGCAGCTTCAGTCGACTAGCCTACAATGAGCAGTTCTTC. The encoded protein is CASSFSRLAYNEQFF. Full variable domain (missing parts from reference TRBV5-6 and TRBJ2-1): DAGVTQSPTHLIKTRGQQVTLRCSPKSGHDTVSWYQQALGQGPQFIFQYYEEEERQRGNFPDRFSGHQFPNYSSELNVNALLLGDSALYLCASSFSRLAYNEQFFGPGTRLTVL.

The chain carries TRBV18 and TRBJ2-5, with 7 bases identical to TRBD2. V trimming: 0 bases; J trimming: 5 bases; junction bases outside the gene matches: 6. CDR3 length: 15 residues. Germline lookup yields CDR1 KGHSH and CDR2 LQKENI. CDR3 loop: CASSPPSGIRETQYF. CDR3 coding DNA: TGTGCCAGCTCACCACCAAGCGGGATTAGGGAGACCCAGTACTTC.